This TCR beta chain was recorded in a study of fetal regulatory T cell absence and autoimmunity. The assay was run at survey level. Repertoires were generated with immunoSEQ multiplex PCR, while TCRdb's copy carries only in-frame clones and drops some. The sample holds about 95,000 clones, 72% seen once. The CDR3 has 20 amino acids. V was trimmed by 1 base and J by 4 bases, leaving 26 bases between them. Germline assignment: CDR1 MGHRA and CDR2 YSYEKL. This receptor was taken from a male donor with IPEX syndrome. Sequenced material: pancreas tissue. V gene TRBV4-1 combines with J gene TRBJ2-1, with D tentatively TRBD1 (6 bases). Here the CDR3 DNA reads TGCGCCAGCAGCCAAGCCATTCCCACCAACAGGGTCGACTCTTACAATGAGCAGTTCTTC. Translating it yields CASSQAIPTNRVDSYNEQFF.